The 25 T cell receptor beta chains in this list originate from one sample, sequenced in a study of identical twins (dated by TCRdb to the mid-2010s). Library preparation used 5' RACE. The sequencer was an Illumina HiSeq 2000. TCRdb trimmed public reads at Q25 via fastp, called clones via MiXCR and kept in-frame beta chains. Each entry is one CDR3 protein sequence, shown with its most common DNA and genes. For this sample the table gives hundreds of thousands of distinct CDR3 sequences, of which roughly 8% were detected only once. The ten largest clones represent 0.75% to 1% of the sample. These data also formed part of another study, on yellow fever vaccine responses in identical twins.

The sequenced sample consisted of PBMCs. These receptors were taken from a woman aged 18-29 years in good health.

The V gene is TRBV2, the J gene TRBJ2-1; 7 bases fit TRBD2. The CDR3 has 11 amino acids. Per germline, CDR1 SNHLY and CDR2 FYNNEI. V was pared by 11 bases and J by 10 bases, with 8 bases of the junction left unmatched. The CDR3 protein is CAGAGELEQFF. CDR3 DNA sequence: TGTGCCGGGGCGGGAGAGCTCGAGCAGTTCTTC.

This clonotype has just a few counts. The chain links TRBV25-1 to TRBJ2-5; 14 bases line up with TRBD2. J gave up 7 bases and V 2 bases, and 6 bases lay outside the gene matches. This CDR3 is built from 16 residues. Germline values: CDR1 MGHDK, CDR2 SYGVNS. The CDR3 DNA reads TGTGCCAGCAGTGAAGGGACTAGCGGGAGTTACGGGACCCAGTACTTC. Translating it yields CASSEGTSGSYGTQYF. Full variable domain (outside the CDR3, taken from reference TRBV25-1 and TRBJ2-5): EADIYQTPRYLVIGTGKKITLECSQTMGHDKMYWYQQDPGMELHLIHYSYGVNSTEKGDLSSESTVSRIRTEHFPLTLESARPSHTSQYLCASSEGTSGSYGTQYFGPGTRLLVL.

This clonotype showed up many times. This rearrangement joins TRBV7-2 to TRBJ1-2; D is unclear. CDR3 size: 12 residues. From germline, CDR1 is SGHTA and CDR2 FQGNSA. V was clipped by 9 bases and J by 4 bases, with 12 bases between them. In DNA form, the CDR3 reads TGTGCCAGTAGTAGGGATCGCTATGGCTACACCTTC. Its protein is CASSRDRYGYTF.

This clonotype was picked up a small number of times. The J gene is TRBJ1-5, the V gene TRBV11-1, with a possible D match to TRBD1 (5 bases). The ends were cut back, 5 bases at V and 9 bases at J, with 8 bases in the middle. Germline V gene sequence: CDR1 SGHAT, CDR2 FQDESV (reference sequence). This CDR3 has 11 amino acids. The CDR3: CASSHGGPQHF. DNA of the CDR3: TGTGCCAGCAGCCACGGGGGGCCCCAGCATTTT.

The gene calls are TRBV3-1 and TRBJ2-5; no clear D. Per germline, CDR1 LGHDT and CDR2 YNNKEL (reference sequence). V was cut by 3 bases and J by 1 base, with 9 bases left in between. This CDR3 region has 14 residues. The CDR3 DNA sequence: TGTGCCAGCAGCCAGGCTTTATCCCAAGAGACCCAGTACTTC. This sequence encodes CASSQALSQETQYF.

In its sample, this clonotype was seen a few times. The chain couples TRBV20-1 to TRBJ1-1; D uncertain. Germline V lookup: CDR1 DFQATT, CDR2 SNEGSKA (reference sequence). The V gene lost 0 bases and the J gene lost 8 bases, with 10 bases spanning the gap. The CDR3 covers 12 residues. CDR3 sequence: CSAREGQKEAFF. The CDR3 DNA reads TGCAGTGCTAGAGAAGGTCAGAAAGAAGCTTTCTTT.

This clonotype came up a few times. This chain links TRBV3-1 with TRBJ2-1; TRBD2 agrees at 7 bases. V shed 2 bases, J shed 5 bases, and the junction held 6 bases outside the gene matches. CDR1 and CDR2 (germline): LGHDT, YNNKEL (reference sequence). The CDR3 has 15 amino acids. This chain's CDR3 is CASSQSSGKDNEQFF. CDR3 bases: TGTGCCAGCAGCCAAAGCAGCGGGAAAGACAATGAGCAGTTCTTC.

This clonotype was recorded at least ten times. This chain links TRBV12-3 or TRBV12-4 with TRBJ2-5; 10 bases fit TRBD1. This CDR3 is built from 13 residues. V was pared by 8 bases and J by 5 bases, with 5 bases of the junction left unmatched. The CDR3 sequence: CASGDRGSETQYF. CDR3 DNA: TGTGCCAGCGGGGACAGGGGCAGCGAGACCCAGTACTTC.

Many counts were recorded for this clonotype. The J gene is TRBJ1-1, the V gene TRBV28; D unclear. V dropped 7 bases and J dropped 0 bases, with 15 bases sitting between them. In germline, CDR1 is MDHEN, CDR2 SYDVKM. The CDR3 extends over 15 amino acids. CDR3 nucleotide sequence: TGTGCCAGCACCGACCCGAAGAGTATGAACACTGAAGCTTTCTTT. It translates to CASTDPKSMNTEAFF.

This chain uses TRBV20-1 with TRBJ2-3; 15 nucleotides align to TRBD2. The CDR3 has 19 residues. Germline CDR1 and CDR2: DFQATT and SNEGSKA (reference sequence). The J segment lost 7 bases and the V segment lost 1 base, leaving 15 bases of the junction unmatched. The CDR3 sequence: CSARGNARGLAGGQYTQYF. In nucleotides, the CDR3 is TGCAGTGCTAGAGGAAATGCCCGAGGACTAGCGGGGGGGCAATATACGCAGTATTTT.

A few counts support this clonotype. The chain combines TRBV9 with TRBJ2-1; 8 bases are shared with TRBD1. Trimming removed 4 bases from V and 6 bases from J; junction bases left unmatched: 9. The germline gives CDR1 SGDLS, CDR2 YYNGEE. The CDR3 covers 15 residues. CDR3 sequence: CASSLGQGAANEQFF. The CDR3 bases are TGTGCCAGCAGCTTAGGGCAGGGGGCGGCCAATGAGCAGTTCTTC.

This clonotype was seen many times. This chain joins TRBV11-1 and TRBJ2-3; D is possibly TRBD2 (5 bases). Germline values: CDR1 SGHAT, CDR2 FQDESV (reference sequence). V lost 2 bases to trimming and J lost 3 bases, with 6 bases between them. The CDR3 consists of 13 residues. In DNA form, the CDR3 reads TGTGCCAGCAGCTTAAGGACTACAGATACGCAGTATTTT. Translating it yields CASSLRTTDTQYF.

In its sample, this clonotype was seen many times. This chain uses TRBV12-5 with TRBJ2-3; D remains unclear. Between the trimmed V and J ends, which lost 6 bases and 3 bases, there was a span of 7 bases. The germline CDR1 and CDR2 sequences are LGHNT and FRNRAP. CDR3 size: 12 residues. CDR3 coding DNA: TGTGCTAGTGGGTTTGGTACAGATACGCAGTATTTT. Its translation: CASGFGTDTQYF.

This clonotype was counted ten times or more. The missing conserved phenylalanine or tryptophan at the end of this CDR3 makes a read error likely. The rearrangement links TRBV5-1 to TRBJ1-6; D gene ambiguous. CDR1 is SGHRS, CDR2 YFSETQ, per germline. The ends were cut back, 2 bases at V and 4 bases at J, with 7 bases in the middle. The CDR3 has 14 amino acids. As DNA, the CDR3 is TGCGCCAGCAGCTTCATGGATTATAATTCACCCCTCCACTGC. The encoded protein is CASSFMDYNSPLHC.

In this sample, this clonotype turned up many times. This chain uses TRBV5-1 with TRBJ2-7, with 9 bases identical to TRBD1. This CDR3 comprises 15 residues. The V gene end was trimmed by 2 bases and the J gene end by 5 bases; junction bases not matched to a gene: 8. Per germline, CDR1 SGHRS and CDR2 YFSETQ. The CDR3 here is CASSFLQGAGDEQYF. The CDR3 DNA sequence: TGCGCCAGCAGCTTTCTACAGGGGGCAGGGGACGAGCAGTACTTC.

This clonotype was counted many times. The rearrangement joins TRBV6-2 or TRBV6-3 to TRBJ2-1; D gene unclear. Per germline, CDR1 MNHEY and CDR2 SVGEGT. The length of the CDR3 is 12 residues. The V end was cut by 6 bases, the J end by 3 bases, with 6 bases between. CDR3 bases: TGTGCCAGCAGCTACGACTACAATGAGCAGTTCTTC. It encodes CASSYDYNEQFF.

The chain combines TRBV29-1 with TRBJ2-5; 7 bases map to TRBD1. This CDR3 contains 11 residues. The trim removed 7 bases at V and 3 bases at J, leaving 2 bases unmatched. CDR1 is SQVTM, CDR2 ANQGSEA, per germline. Here the CDR3 reads CSGGTEETQYF. The CDR3 coding sequence is TGCAGCGGGGGGACAGAAGAGACCCAGTACTTC.

This clonotype was detected many times. The V call is TRBV27, the J call TRBJ2-3; 13 bases fit TRBD2. This CDR3 is built from 19 residues. V lost 4 bases to trimming and J lost 0 bases; unmatched junction nucleotides: 10. The germline V gene encodes CDR1 MNHEY and CDR2 SMNVEV (reference sequence). CDR3 residues: CASSSEGTSGTPSTDTQYF. For the CDR3, the DNA is TGTGCCAGCAGTTCAGAAGGGACTAGCGGGACCCCTAGCACAGATACGCAGTATTTT.

The sample holds a few counts of this clonotype. The chain links TRBV20-1 to TRBJ2-7; D not resolved. The CDR3 covers 12 residues. Germline V gene sequence: CDR1 DFQATT, CDR2 SNEGSKA (reference sequence). The ends were cut back, 2 bases at V and 5 bases at J, with 10 bases in the middle. Written as DNA, the CDR3 is TGCAGTGCTAGATATCGGCAGAACGAGCAGTACTTC. This translates into CSARYRQNEQYF.

Only a few counts were recorded for this clonotype. This chain joins TRBV9 and TRBJ2-2; 9 nucleotides agree with TRBD2. Germline values: CDR1 SGDLS, CDR2 YYNGEE. The CDR3 runs 15 residues. Trimming cost V 4 bases and J 4 bases; bases outside gene matches: 5. The CDR3 loop reads CASSRLAGSTGELFF. The CDR3 coding sequence is TGTGCCAGCAGCAGGCTAGCGGGAAGCACCGGGGAGCTGTTTTTT.

The genes are TRBV5-6 and TRBJ2-3; D gene unclear. This CDR3 contains 11 residues. CDR1 and CDR2 from the germline V gene are SGHDT and YYEEEE. V was shortened by 6 bases and J by 7 bases, with 9 bases between the two germline ends. CDR3: CASTAKNTQYF. DNA for the CDR3: TGTGCCAGCACGGCCAAAAATACGCAGTATTTT.

The gene calls are TRBV28 and TRBJ1-6; D is uncertain. This CDR3 comprises 14 residues. V shed 1 base and J shed 4 bases, with 5 bases lying between them. Germline V gene sequence: CDR1 MDHEN, CDR2 SYDVKM. The CDR3 reads CASSLSGYNSPLHF. In DNA, the CDR3 is TGTGCCAGCAGTTTATCCGGGTATAATTCACCCCTCCACTTT.

In regard to this clonotype: Relative to the germline gene, one junction end is altered; a read error may explain this. The chain is built from TRBV5-1 and TRBJ2-5; D is unresolved. There are 14 residues in the CDR3. CDR1 is SGHRS and CDR2 is YFSETQ in the germline V gene. The CDR3 nucleotides are TGCGCCAGCAGCTTGGAAGGGATAGTGGAGACCCAGTGCTTC. This translates into CASSLEGIVETQCF.

This clonotype was seen a few times. This chain uses TRBV10-3 with TRBJ2-7; no clear D gene. The CDR3 runs to 14 residues. The V and J ends lost 3 bases and 3 bases respectively, with 12 bases between them. Germline loops: CDR1 ENHRY, CDR2 SYGVKD. For the CDR3, the DNA is TGTGCCATCAGTGATGGTGGGTCCCTCTACGAGCAGTACTTC. As protein: CAISDGGSLYEQYF.

The chain uses TRBV20-1 and TRBJ1-5; 8 bases are a match to TRBD1. Looked up from germline, CDR1 is DFQATT and CDR2 is SNEGSKA (reference sequence). The CDR3 extends over 16 amino acids. V was pared by 1 base and J by 4 bases, with 9 bases of the junction left unmatched. DNA of the CDR3: TGCAGTGCTAGAGGGCAGGGGGCAAACGAAAATCAGCCCCAGCATTTT. It translates to CSARGQGANENQPQHF.